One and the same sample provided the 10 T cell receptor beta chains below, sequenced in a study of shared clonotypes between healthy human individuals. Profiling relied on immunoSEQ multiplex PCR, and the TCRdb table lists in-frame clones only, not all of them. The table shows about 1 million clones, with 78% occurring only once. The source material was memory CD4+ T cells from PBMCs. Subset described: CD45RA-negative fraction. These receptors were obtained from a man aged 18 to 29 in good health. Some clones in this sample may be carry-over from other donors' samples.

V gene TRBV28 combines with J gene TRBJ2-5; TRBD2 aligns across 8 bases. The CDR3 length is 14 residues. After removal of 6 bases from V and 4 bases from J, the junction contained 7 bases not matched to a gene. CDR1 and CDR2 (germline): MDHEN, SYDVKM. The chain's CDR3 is CASSPLAGRETQYF. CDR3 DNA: TGTGCCAGCAGCCCCCTAGCGGGCCGAGAGACCCAGTACTTC.

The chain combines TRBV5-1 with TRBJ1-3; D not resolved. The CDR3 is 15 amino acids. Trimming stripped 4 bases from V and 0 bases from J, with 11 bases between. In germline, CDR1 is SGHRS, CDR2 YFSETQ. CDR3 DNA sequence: TGCGCCAGCAGCCCAACCCCCCCCTCTGGAAACACCATATATTTT. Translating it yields CASSPTPPSGNTIYF.

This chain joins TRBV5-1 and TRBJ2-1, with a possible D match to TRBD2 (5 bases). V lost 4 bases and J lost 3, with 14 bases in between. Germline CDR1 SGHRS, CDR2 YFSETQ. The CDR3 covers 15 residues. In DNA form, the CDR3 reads TGCGCCAGCAGCCCCCTTCCGGGGAGCTACAATGAGCAGTTCTTC. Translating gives CASSPLPGSYNEQFF.

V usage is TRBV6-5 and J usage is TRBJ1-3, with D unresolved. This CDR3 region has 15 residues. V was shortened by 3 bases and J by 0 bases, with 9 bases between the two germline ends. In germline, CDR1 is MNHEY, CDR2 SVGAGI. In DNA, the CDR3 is TGTGCCAGCAGTTATCTCGCCGACTCTGGAAACACCATATATTTT. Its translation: CASSYLADSGNTIYF.

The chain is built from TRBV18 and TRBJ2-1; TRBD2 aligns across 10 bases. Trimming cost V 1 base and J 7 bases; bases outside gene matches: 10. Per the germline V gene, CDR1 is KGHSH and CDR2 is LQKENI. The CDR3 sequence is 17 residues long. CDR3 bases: TGTGCCAGCTCACCACGATTGGGAGCGGGAGGGTTGAATGAGCAGTTCTTC. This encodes CASSPRLGAGGLNEQFF.

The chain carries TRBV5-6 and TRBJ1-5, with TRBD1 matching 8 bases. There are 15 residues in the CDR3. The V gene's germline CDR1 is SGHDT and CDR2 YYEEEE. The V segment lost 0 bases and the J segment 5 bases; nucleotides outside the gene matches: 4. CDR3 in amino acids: CASSLGAGGHQPQHF. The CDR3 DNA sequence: TGTGCCAGCAGCTTGGGAGCAGGGGGCCATCAGCCCCAGCATTTT.

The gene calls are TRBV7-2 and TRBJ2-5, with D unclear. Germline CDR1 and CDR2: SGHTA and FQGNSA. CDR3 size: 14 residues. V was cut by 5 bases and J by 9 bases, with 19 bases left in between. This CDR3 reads CASSPPAWSASQYF. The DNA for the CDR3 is TGTGCCAGCAGCCCGCCGGCCTGGAGCGCTTCCCAGTACTTC.

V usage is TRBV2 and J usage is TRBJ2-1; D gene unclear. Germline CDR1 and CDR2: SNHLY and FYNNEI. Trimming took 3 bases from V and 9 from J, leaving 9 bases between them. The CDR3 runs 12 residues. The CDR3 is CASSDSPGEQFF. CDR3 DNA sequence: TGTGCCAGCAGTGATAGCCCCGGTGAGCAGTTCTTC.

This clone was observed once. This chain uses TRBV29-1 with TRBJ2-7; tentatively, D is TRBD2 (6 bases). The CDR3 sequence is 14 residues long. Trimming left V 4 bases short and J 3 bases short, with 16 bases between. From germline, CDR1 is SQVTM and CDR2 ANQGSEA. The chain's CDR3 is CSVASGWLNYEQYF. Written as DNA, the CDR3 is TGCAGCGTTGCCAGCGGGTGGCTGAACTACGAGCAGTACTTC.

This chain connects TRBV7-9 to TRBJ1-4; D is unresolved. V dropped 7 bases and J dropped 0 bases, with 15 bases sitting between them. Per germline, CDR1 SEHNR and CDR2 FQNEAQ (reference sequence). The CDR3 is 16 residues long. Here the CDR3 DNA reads TGTGCCAGCACCCTTCTGACGCTGGCAACTAATGAAAAACTGTTTTTT. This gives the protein CASTLLTLATNEKLFF.